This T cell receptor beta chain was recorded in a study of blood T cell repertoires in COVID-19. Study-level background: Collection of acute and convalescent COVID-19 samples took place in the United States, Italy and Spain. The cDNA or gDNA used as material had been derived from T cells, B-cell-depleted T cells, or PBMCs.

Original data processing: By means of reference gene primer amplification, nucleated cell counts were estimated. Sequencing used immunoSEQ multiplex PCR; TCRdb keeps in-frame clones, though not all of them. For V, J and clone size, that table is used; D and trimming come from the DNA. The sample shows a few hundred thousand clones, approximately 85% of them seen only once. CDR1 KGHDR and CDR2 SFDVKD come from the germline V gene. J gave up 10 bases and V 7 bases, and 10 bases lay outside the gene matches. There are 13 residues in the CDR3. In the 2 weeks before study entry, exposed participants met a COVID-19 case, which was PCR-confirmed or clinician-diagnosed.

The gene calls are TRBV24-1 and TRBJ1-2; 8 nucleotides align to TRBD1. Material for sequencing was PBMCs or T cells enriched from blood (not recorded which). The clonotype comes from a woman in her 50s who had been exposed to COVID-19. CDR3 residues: CATRGQGALAYTF. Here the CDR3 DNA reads TGTGCCACCAGAGGTCAGGGGGCCCTTGCCTACACCTTC.